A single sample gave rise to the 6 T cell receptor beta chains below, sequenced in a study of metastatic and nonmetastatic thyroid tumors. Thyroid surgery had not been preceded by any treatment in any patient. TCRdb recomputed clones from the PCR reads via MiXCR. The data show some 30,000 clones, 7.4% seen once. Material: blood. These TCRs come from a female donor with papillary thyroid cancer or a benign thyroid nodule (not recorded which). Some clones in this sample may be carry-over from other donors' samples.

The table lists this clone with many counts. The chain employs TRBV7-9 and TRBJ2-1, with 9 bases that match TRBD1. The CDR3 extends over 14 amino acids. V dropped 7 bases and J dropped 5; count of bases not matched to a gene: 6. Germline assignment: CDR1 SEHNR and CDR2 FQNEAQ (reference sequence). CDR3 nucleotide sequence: TGTGCCAGCACCTCGGGACAGGGACACAATGAGCAGTTCTTC. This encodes CASTSGQGHNEQFF.

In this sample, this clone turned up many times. CDR3 sequence (DNA): TGCAGTGCTAGGGGGAGGGGACAGGGGGCTAACTATGGCTACACCTTC. As protein: CSARGRGQGANYGYTF. The chain links TRBV20-1 to TRBJ1-2; 11 bases agree with TRBD1. In germline, CDR1 is DFQATT, CDR2 SNEGSKA (reference sequence). Trimming took 3 bases from V and 0 from J; bases not matched to a gene: 6. The CDR3 runs to 16 residues.

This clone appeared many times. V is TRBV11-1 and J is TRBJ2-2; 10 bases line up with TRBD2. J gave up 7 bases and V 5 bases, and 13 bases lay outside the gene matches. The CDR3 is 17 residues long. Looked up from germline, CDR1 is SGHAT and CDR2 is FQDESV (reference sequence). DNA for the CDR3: TGTGCCAGCAGCCCCGAGGGAGCGGGGGGGCACGGCGGGGAGCTGTTTTTT. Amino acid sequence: CASSPEGAGGHGGELFF.

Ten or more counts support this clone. The CDR3 sequence is CSASEDAYNEQFF. In DNA form, the CDR3 reads TGCAGTGCTAGTGAGGACGCCTACAATGAGCAGTTCTTC. V is TRBV20-1 and J is TRBJ2-1; no reliable D call. The V end was cut by 3 bases, the J end by 2 bases, with 8 bases between. Germline V gene sequence: CDR1 DFQATT, CDR2 SNEGSKA (reference sequence). The CDR3 totals 13 residues.

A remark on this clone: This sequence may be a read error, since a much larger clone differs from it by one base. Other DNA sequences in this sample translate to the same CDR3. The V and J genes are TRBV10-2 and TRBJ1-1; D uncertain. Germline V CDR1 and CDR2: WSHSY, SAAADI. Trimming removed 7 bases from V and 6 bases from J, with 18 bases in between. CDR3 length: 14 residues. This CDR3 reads CASKETGSGPEAFF. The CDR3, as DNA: TGCGCCAGCAAAGAAACGGGGAGTGGGCCTGAAGCTTTCTTT.

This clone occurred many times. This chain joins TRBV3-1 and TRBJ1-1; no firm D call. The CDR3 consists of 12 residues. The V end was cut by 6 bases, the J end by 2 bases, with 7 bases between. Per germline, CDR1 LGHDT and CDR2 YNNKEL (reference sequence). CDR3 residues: CASSETNTEAFF. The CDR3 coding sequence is TGTGCCAGCAGTGAGACCAACACTGAAGCTTTCTTT.